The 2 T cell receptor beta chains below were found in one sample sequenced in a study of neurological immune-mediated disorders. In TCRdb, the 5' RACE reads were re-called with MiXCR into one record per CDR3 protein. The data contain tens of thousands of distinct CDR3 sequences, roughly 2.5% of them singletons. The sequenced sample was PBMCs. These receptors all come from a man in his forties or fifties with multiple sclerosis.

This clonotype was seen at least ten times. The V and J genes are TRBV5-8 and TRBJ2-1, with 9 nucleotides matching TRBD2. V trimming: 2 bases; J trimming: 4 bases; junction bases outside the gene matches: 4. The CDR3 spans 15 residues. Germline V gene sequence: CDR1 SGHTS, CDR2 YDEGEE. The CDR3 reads CASSFRGGVYNEQFF. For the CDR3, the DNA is TGTGCCAGCAGCTTTCGCGGGGGGGTTTACAATGAGCAGTTCTTC.

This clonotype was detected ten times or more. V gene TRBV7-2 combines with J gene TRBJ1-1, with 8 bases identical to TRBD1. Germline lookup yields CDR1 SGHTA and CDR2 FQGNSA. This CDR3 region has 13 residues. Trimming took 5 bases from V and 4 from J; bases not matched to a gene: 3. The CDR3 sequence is CASSPQGGTEAFF. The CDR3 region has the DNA TGTGCCAGCAGCCCACAGGGGGGCACTGAAGCTTTCTTT.